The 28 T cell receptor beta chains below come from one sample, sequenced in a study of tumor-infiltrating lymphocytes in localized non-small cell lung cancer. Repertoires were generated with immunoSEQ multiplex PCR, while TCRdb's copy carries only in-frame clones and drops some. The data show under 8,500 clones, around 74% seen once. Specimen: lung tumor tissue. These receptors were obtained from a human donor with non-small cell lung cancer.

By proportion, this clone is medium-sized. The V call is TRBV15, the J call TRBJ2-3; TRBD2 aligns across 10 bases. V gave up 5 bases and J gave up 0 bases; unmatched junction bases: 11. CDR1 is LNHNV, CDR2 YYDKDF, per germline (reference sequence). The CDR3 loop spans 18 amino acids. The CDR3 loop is CATSGPPGLASSTDTQYF. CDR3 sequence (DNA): TGTGCCACCAGCGGACCCCCGGGACTAGCGTCTAGCACAGATACGCAGTATTTT.

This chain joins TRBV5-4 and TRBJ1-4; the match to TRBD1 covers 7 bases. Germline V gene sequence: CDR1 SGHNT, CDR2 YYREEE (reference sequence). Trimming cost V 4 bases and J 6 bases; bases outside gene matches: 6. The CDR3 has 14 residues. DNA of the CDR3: TGTGCCAGCAGCGTACAGGGGCCTTATGAAAAACTGTTTTTT. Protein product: CASSVQGPYEKLFF.

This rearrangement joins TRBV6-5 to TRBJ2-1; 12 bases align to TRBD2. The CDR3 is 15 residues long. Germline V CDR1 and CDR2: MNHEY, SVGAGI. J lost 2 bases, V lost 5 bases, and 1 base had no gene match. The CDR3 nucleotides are TGTGCCAGCAGTCTAGCGGGGGGGCCCTACAATGAGCAGTTCTTC. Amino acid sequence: CASSLAGGPYNEQFF.

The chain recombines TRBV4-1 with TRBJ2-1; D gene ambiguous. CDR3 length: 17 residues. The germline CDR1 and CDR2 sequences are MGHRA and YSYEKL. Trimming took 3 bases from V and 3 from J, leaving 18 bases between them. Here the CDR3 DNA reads TGCGCCAGCAGCCACCCTTCGCAGACTGATTACTACAATGAGCAGTTCTTC. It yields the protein CASSHPSQTDYYNEQFF.

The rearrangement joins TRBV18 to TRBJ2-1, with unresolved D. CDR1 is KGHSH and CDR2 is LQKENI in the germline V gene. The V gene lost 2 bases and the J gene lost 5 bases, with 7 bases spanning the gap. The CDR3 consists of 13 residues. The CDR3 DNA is TGTGCCAGCTCACCAGACCGGGACAATGAGCAGTTCTTC. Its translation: CASSPDRDNEQFF.

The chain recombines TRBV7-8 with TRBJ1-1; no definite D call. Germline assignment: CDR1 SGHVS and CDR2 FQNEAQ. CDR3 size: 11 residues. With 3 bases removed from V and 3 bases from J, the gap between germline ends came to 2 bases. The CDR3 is CASSFDTEAFF. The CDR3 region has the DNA TGTGCCAGCAGCTTCGACACTGAAGCTTTCTTT. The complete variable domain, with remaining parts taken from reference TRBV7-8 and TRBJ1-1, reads GAGVSQSPRYKVAKRGQDVALRCDPISGHVSLFWYQQALGQGPEFLTYFQNEAQLDKSGLPSDRFFAERPEGSVSTLKIQRTQQEDSAVYLCASSFDTEAFFGQGTRLTVV.

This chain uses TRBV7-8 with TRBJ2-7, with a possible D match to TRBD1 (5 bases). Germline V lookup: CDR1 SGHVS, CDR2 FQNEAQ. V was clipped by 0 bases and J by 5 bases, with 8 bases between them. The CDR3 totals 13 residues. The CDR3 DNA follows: TGTGCCAGCAGCTTAGCAGGGGTAGACGAGCAGTACTTC. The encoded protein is CASSLAGVDEQYF.

This CDR3 reads CASSVDPPTGGFEKLFF. The CDR3 DNA sequence: TGTGCCAGCAGCGTAGACCCCCCGACAGGGGGCTTTGAAAAACTGTTTTTT. The chain links TRBV9 to TRBJ1-4, with 10 bases lining up with TRBD1. Germline CDR1 is SGDLS and CDR2 is YYNGEE. Trimming at V came to 0 bases and at J to 7 bases, leaving 9 bases not matched to a gene. The CDR3 extends over 17 amino acids.

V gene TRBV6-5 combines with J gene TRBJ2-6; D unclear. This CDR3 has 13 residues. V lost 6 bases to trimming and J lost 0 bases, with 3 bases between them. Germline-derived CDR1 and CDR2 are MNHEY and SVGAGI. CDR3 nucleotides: TGTGCCAGCAGGGACTCTGGGGCCAACGTCCTGACTTTC. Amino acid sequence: CASRDSGANVLTF.

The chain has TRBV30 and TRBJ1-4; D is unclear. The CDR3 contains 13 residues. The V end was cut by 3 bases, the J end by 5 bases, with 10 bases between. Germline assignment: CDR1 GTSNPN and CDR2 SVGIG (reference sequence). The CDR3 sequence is CAWRAGPNEKLFF. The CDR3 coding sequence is TGTGCCTGGAGGGCCGGCCCAAATGAAAAACTGTTTTTT. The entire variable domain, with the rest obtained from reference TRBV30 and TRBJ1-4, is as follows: SQTIHQWPATLVQPVGSPLSLECTVEGTSNPNLYWYRQAAGRGLQLLFYSVGIGQISSEVPQNLSASRPQDRQFILSSKKLLLSDSGFYLCAWRAGPNEKLFFGSGTQLSVL.

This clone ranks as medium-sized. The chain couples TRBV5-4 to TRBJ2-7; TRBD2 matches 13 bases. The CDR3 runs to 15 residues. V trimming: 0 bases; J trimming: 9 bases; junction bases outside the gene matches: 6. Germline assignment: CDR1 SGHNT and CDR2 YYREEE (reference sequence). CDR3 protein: CASSLEGLAGAGQYF. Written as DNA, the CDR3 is TGTGCCAGCAGCTTGGAAGGACTAGCGGGAGCAGGGCAGTACTTC.

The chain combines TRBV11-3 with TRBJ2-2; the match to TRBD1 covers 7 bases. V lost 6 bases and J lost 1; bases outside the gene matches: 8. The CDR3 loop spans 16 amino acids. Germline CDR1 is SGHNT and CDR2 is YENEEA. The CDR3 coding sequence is TGTGCCAGCAGGGCCACCGGGACAGAGAACACCGGGGAGCTGTTTTTT. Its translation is CASRATGTENTGELFF.

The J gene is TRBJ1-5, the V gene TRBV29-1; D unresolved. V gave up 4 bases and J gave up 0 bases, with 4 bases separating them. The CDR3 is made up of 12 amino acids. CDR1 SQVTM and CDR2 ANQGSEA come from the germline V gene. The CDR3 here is CSVAGSNQPQHF. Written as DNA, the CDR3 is TGCAGCGTTGCCGGTAGCAATCAGCCCCAGCATTTT.

The CDR3 region is CASSLALVGTEAFF. The CDR3 DNA sequence: TGCGCCAGCAGCTTGGCTTTGGTAGGCACTGAAGCTTTCTTT. The chain employs TRBV5-1 and TRBJ1-1; D is undetermined. V was cut by 0 bases and J by 4 bases, with 10 bases left in between. The CDR3 contains 14 residues. CDR1 and CDR2 from the germline V gene are SGHRS and YFSETQ. Based on the CDR3 plus reference TRBV5-1 and TRBJ1-1, the full variable domain is KAGVTQTPRYLIKTRGQQVTLSCSPISGHRSVSWYQQTPGQGLQFLFEYFSETQRNKGNFPGRFSGRQFSNSRSEMNVSTLELGDSALYLCASSLALVGTEAFFGQGTRLTVV.

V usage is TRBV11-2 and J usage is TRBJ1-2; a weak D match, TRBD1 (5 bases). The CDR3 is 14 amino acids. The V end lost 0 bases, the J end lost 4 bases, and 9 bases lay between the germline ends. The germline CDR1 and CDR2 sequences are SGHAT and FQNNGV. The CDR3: CASSLDHGAYGYTF. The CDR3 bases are TGTGCCAGCAGCTTAGATCACGGGGCCTATGGCTACACCTTC.

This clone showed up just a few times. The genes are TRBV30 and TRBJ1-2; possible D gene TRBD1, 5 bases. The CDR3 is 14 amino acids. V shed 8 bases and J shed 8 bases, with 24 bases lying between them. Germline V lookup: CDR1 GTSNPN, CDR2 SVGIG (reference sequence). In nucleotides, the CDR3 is TGTGCCCTATCTCGACCGGGGACGCTAACGGGCTACACCTTC. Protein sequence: CALSRPGTLTGYTF.

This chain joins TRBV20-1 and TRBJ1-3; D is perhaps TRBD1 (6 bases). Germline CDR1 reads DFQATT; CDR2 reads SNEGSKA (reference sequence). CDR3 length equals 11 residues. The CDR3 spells CSASVGGTIYF. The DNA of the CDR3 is TGCAGCGCCTCCGTAGGGGGCACCATATATTTT.

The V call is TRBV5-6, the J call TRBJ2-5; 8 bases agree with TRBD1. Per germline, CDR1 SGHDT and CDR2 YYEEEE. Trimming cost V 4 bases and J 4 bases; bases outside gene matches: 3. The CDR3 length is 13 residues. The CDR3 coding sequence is TGTGCCAGCAGCCTCGACAGGGGAGAGACCCAGTACTTC. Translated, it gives CASSLDRGETQYF. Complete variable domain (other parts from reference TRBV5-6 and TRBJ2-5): DAGVTQSPTHLIKTRGQQVTLRCSPKSGHDTVSWYQQALGQGPQFIFQYYEEEERQRGNFPDRFSGHQFPNYSSELNVNALLLGDSALYLCASSLDRGETQYFGPGTRLLVL.

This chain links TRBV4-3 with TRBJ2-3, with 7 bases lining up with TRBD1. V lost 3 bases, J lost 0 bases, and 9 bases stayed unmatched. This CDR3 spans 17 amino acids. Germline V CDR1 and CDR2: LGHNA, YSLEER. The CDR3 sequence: CASSQAWTGVSTDTQYF. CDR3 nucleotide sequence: TGCGCCAGCAGCCAGGCCTGGACAGGCGTTAGCACAGATACGCAGTATTTT.

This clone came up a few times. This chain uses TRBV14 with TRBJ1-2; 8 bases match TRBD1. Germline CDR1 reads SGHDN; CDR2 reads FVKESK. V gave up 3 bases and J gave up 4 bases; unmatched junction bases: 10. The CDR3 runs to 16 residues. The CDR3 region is CASSQMGTGHFYGYTF. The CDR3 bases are TGTGCCAGCAGCCAGATGGGGACAGGCCATTTCTATGGCTACACCTTC.

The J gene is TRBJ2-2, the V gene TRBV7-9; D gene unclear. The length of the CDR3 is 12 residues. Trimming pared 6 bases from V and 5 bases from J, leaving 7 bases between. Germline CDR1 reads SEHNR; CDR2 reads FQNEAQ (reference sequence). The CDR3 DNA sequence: TGTGCCAGCAGTGGCCCTACCGGGGAGCTGTTTTTT. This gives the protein CASSGPTGELFF. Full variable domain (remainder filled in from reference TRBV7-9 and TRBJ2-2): DTGVSQNPRHKITKRGQNVTFRCDPISEHNRLYWYRQTLGQGPEFLTYFQNEAQLEKSRLLSDRFSAERPKGSFSTLEIQRTEQGDSAMYLCASSGPTGELFFGEGSRLTVL.

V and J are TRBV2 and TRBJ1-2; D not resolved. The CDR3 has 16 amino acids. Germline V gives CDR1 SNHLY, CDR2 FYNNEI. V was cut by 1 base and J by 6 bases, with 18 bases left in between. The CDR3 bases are TGTGCCAGCAGTGAAGGGGTGAACAGAAGAAACGATGGCTACACCTTC. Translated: CASSEGVNRRNDGYTF.

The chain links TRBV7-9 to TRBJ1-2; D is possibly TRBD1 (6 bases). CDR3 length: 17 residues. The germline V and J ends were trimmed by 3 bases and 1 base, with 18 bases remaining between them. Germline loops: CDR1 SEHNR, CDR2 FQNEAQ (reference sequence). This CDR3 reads CASSLRIEEGGNYGYTF. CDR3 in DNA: TGTGCCAGCAGCTTGAGAATAGAGGAAGGGGGTAACTATGGCTACACCTTC.

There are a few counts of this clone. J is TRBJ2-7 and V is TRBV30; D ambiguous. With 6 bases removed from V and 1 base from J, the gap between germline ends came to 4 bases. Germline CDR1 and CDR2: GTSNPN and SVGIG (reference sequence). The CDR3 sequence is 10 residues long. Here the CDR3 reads CACGSYEQYF. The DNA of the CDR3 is TGTGCCTGTGGATCCTACGAGCAGTACTTC.

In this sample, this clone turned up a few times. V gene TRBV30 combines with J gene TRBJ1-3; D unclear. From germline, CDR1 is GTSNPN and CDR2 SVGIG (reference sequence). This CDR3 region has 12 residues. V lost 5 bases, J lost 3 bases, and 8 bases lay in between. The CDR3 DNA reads TGTGCCTGGCGGTGCTATGGAAACACCATATATTTT. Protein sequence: CAWRCYGNTIYF.

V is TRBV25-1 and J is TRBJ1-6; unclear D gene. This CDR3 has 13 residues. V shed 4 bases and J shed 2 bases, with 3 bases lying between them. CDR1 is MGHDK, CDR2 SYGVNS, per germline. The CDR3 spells CASSGTYNSPLHF. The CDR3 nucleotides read TGTGCCAGCAGTGGCACCTATAATTCACCCCTCCACTTT. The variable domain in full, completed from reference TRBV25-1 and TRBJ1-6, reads EADIYQTPRYLVIGTGKKITLECSQTMGHDKMYWYQQDPGMELHLIHYSYGVNSTEKGDLSSESTVSRIRTEHFPLTLESARPSHTSQYLCASSGTYNSPLHFGNGTRLTVT.

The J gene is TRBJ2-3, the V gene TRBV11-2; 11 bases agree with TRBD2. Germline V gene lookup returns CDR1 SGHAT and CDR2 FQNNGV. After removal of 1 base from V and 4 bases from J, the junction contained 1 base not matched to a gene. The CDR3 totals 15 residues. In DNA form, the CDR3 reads TGTGCCAGCAGCTTAGCGGGACTAGCGGCAGATACGCAGTATTTT. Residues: CASSLAGLAADTQYF.

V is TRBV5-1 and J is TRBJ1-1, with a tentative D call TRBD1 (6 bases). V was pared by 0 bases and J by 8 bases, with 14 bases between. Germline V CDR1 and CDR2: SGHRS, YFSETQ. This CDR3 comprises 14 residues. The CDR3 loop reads CASSLVGAGWEAFF. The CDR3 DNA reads TGCGCCAGCAGCTTGGTGGGGGCGGGATGGGAAGCTTTCTTT.